A selection of T cell receptor beta chains follows, all from one sample in a study of blood T cell repertoires in COVID-19. Repertoires were generated with immunoSEQ multiplex PCR, while TCRdb's copy carries only in-frame clones and drops some. Here the sample spans about 180,000 clones, under 85% being singletons. Sequencing was carried out using peripheral blood. Receptors originate from a woman in her 70s with COVID-19, enrolled during active disease. Each CDR3 is given with its conserved first and last residue. Each record gives: clone size, V gene, D gene, J gene, CDR3 protein, CDR3 DNA. The D gene is left open where the match is weak. The size of a clone is reported for some rows only, either as once, few or many, or as a class for expanded clones.

-,TRBV18,-,TRBJ1-1,CASSNGLIPNTEAFF,TGTGCCAGCTCAAACGGGTTGATACCGAACACTGAAGCTTTCTTT
-,TRBV18,-,TRBJ1-1,CASSPNSGENTEAFF,TGTGCCAGCTCACCAAACTCGGGGGAGAACACTGAAGCTTTCTTT
-,TRBV10-3,TRBD2,TRBJ2-1,CAISGGTSGRNEQFF,TGTGCCATCAGTGGGGGGACTAGCGGGAGGAATGAGCAGTTCTTC
-,TRBV10-3,-,TRBJ1-1,CAISLSTGNTEAFF,TGTGCCATCAGCTTATCGACAGGGAACACTGAAGCTTTCTTT
-,TRBV5-6,-,TRBJ1-2,CASSLSGGSNYGYTF,TGTGCCAGCAGCTTGAGTGGTGGCAGTAACTATGGCTACACCTTC
-,TRBV6-5,TRBD2,TRBJ2-7,CASSQTSGSLYEQYF,TGTGCCAGCAGTCAGACTAGCGGGAGCCTCTACGAGCAGTACTTC
-,TRBV6-5,-,TRBJ2-1,CASSSQLADEQFF,TGTGCCAGCAGTTCTCAGCTAGCAGATGAGCAGTTCTTC
-,TRBV5-5,TRBD2,TRBJ2-5,CASSSLAGQETQYF,TGTGCCAGCAGCTCTTTAGCGGGACAAGAGACCCAGTACTTC
-,TRBV30,-,TRBJ1-2,CAWRKESQGYGYTF,TGTGCCTGGAGAAAAGAAAGTCAGGGCTATGGCTACACCTTC
-,TRBV30,-,TRBJ1-4,CAWRYMTATNEKLFF,TGTGCCTGGAGGTACATGACTGCAACTAATGAAAAACTGTTTTTT
-,TRBV11-3,-,TRBJ2-2,CASSILANTGELFF,TGTGCCAGCTCTATCCTAGCCAACACCGGGGAGCTGTTTTTT
-,TRBV29-1,-,TRBJ2-7,CSVGVSYEQYF,TGCAGCGTTGGCGTTTCCTACGAGCAGTACTTC
-,TRBV28,TRBD1,TRBJ1-4,CASSSRDRKNEKLFF,TGTGCCAGCAGTTCCCGGGACAGGAAAAATGAAAAACTGTTTTTT
-,TRBV2,TRBD1,TRBJ1-4,CASSLDRVATNEKLFF,TGTGCCAGCAGCCTAGACAGGGTTGCAACTAATGAAAAACTGTTTTTT
-,TRBV7-3,-,TRBJ1-1,CASRLTTYTEAFF,TGTGCCAGCCGTTTGACAACATACACTGAAGCTTTCTTT
-,TRBV28,-,TRBJ1-4,CASSLRGEKLFF,TGTGCCAGCAGTTTACGGGGTGAAAAACTGTTTTTT
-,TRBV7-2,-,TRBJ2-1,CASSLIFGGNNEQFF,TGTGCCAGCAGCTTAATATTTGGCGGCAACAATGAGCAGTTCTTC
few,TRBV7-2,TRBD1,TRBJ1-2,CASSLPPGQGAYGYTF,TGTGCCAGCAGCTTACCCCCGGGACAGGGGGCATATGGCTACACCTTC
-,TRBV11-3,TRBD1,TRBJ2-1,CASSDRGEQFF,TGTGCCAGTTCAGACAGGGGTGAGCAGTTCTTC
-,TRBV2,-,TRBJ1-5,CASVSGFPQPQHF,TGTGCCAGCGTTTCAGGGTTCCCTCAGCCCCAGCATTTT
once,TRBV27,-,TRBJ2-3,CASRSRDKGTDTQYF,TGTGCCAGCAGATCTCGGGACAAAGGCACAGATACGCAGTATTTT
-,TRBV7-3,TRBD1,TRBJ2-1,CASSRLDRVNEQFF,TGTGCCAGCAGTCGACTCGACAGGGTGAATGAGCAGTTCTTC
-,TRBV19,TRBD2,TRBJ2-3,CASSGRYPDTQYF,TGTGCCAGTAGCGGGAGGTATCCAGATACGCAGTATTTT
-,TRBV28,-,TRBJ1-5,CASRANRANQPQHF,TGTGCCAGCAGGGCAAACAGGGCTAATCAGCCCCAGCATTTT
-,TRBV7-2,-,TRBJ2-5,CASSSDSSRETQYF,TGTGCCAGCAGCTCCGACAGCTCGCGAGAGACCCAGTACTTC
-,TRBV6-6,-,TRBJ1-3,CASSYSERSSGNTIYF,TGTGCCAGCAGTTACTCTGAGAGGTCCTCTGGAAACACCATATATTTT
once,TRBV9,-,TRBJ2-2,CASSVVPTGELFF,TGTGCCAGCAGCGTAGTTCCTACCGGGGAGCTGTTTTTT
-,TRBV5-4,-,TRBJ2-2,CASSPVRGSGELFF,TGTGCCAGCAGCCCCGTAAGGGGGAGCGGGGAGCTGTTTTTT
-,TRBV9,TRBD1,TRBJ1-6,CASSSRQGDSPLHF,TGTGCCAGCAGCTCCCGACAGGGGGATTCACCCCTCCACTTT